This is a list of T cell receptor beta chains from one sample in a study of shared T cell receptors in the human thymus. Method: immunoSEQ multiplex PCR; TCRdb's copy keeps in-frame clones and lacks some. The sample carries over 65,000 clones, 90% to 95% recorded once. The specimen was thymocytes. The origin of the receptors is a human donor. The CDR3 runs from the conserved cysteine through the conserved F or W. The D gene is left open where the match is weak. Size values are once, few and many counts, or a class for expanded clones, and some rows have none.

d_gene: -; v_gene: TRBV15; abundance: -; j_gene: TRBJ2-3; CDR3aa: CATSRPRRLTDTQYF
d_gene: -; v_gene: TRBV9; abundance: -; j_gene: TRBJ1-1; CDR3aa: CASSVSLERGKDTEAFF
d_gene: -; v_gene: TRBV28; abundance: -; j_gene: TRBJ1-1; CDR3aa: CASSLCTGHRRTEAFF
d_gene: -; v_gene: TRBV18; abundance: -; j_gene: TRBJ2-7; CDR3aa: CASSPSGIDEQYF
d_gene: -; v_gene: TRBV7-2; abundance: -; j_gene: TRBJ2-3; CDR3aa: CASSQSTETDTQYF
d_gene: -; v_gene: TRBV4-3; abundance: -; j_gene: TRBJ2-7; CDR3aa: CASSQDRWSQGKYEQYF
d_gene: -; v_gene: TRBV7-2; abundance: -; j_gene: TRBJ2-7; CDR3aa: CASSLRSSSYEQYF
d_gene: TRBD2; v_gene: TRBV25-1; abundance: -; j_gene: TRBJ2-3; CDR3aa: CASSDPTFRLAGGDTQYF
d_gene: TRBD2; v_gene: TRBV10-3; abundance: -; j_gene: TRBJ2-5; CDR3aa: CAISESSGVLQETQYF
d_gene: -; v_gene: TRBV28; abundance: -; j_gene: TRBJ2-7; CDR3aa: CASSLERLGGHEQYF
d_gene: -; v_gene: TRBV6-4; abundance: -; j_gene: TRBJ1-3; CDR3aa: CASSDEYLSFSGNTIYF
d_gene: TRBD1; v_gene: TRBV7-2; abundance: -; j_gene: TRBJ1-2; CDR3aa: CASSIRTGPYGYTF
d_gene: -; v_gene: TRBV5-5; abundance: -; j_gene: TRBJ1-6; CDR3aa: CASSFRPGSVNSPLHF
d_gene: -; v_gene: TRBV7-2; abundance: -; j_gene: TRBJ1-4; CDR3aa: CASSLGAVPNEKLFF
d_gene: -; v_gene: TRBV11-2; abundance: -; j_gene: TRBJ1-1; CDR3aa: CASSLDISGSTEAFF
d_gene: TRBD2; v_gene: TRBV19; abundance: -; j_gene: TRBJ2-1; CDR3aa: CASSMASGGPPSSYNEQFF
d_gene: TRBD1; v_gene: TRBV5-1; abundance: -; j_gene: TRBJ1-1; CDR3aa: CASSLLGQGAAGSFF
d_gene: -; v_gene: TRBV4-1; abundance: -; j_gene: TRBJ1-3; CDR3aa: CASSLHDSFSGNTIYF
d_gene: -; v_gene: TRBV18; abundance: -; j_gene: TRBJ1-2; CDR3aa: CASSPPSQIYGYTF
d_gene: TRBD1; v_gene: TRBV5-1; abundance: -; j_gene: TRBJ2-5; CDR3aa: CASRDLTGDRGQETQYF
d_gene: TRBD1; v_gene: TRBV5-1; abundance: -; j_gene: TRBJ2-6; CDR3aa: CASSLGRGQGASGANVLTF
d_gene: -; v_gene: TRBV11-2; abundance: -; j_gene: TRBJ2-4; CDR3aa: CASSLKSGLLQNIQYF
d_gene: -; v_gene: TRBV7-9; abundance: -; j_gene: TRBJ1-4; CDR3aa: CASSLLWGRGNEKLFF
d_gene: TRBD1; v_gene: TRBV19; abundance: once; j_gene: TRBJ2-2; CDR3aa: CASRKPGQGRAGELFF
d_gene: -; v_gene: TRBV19; abundance: -; j_gene: TRBJ2-5; CDR3aa: CASSIGGPGQRETQYF
d_gene: TRBD1; v_gene: TRBV6-1; abundance: -; j_gene: TRBJ1-2; CDR3aa: CASSEGGNRGLGYTF
d_gene: -; v_gene: TRBV14; abundance: -; j_gene: TRBJ2-7; CDR3aa: CASSQERGASYEQYF
d_gene: -; v_gene: TRBV6-6; abundance: -; j_gene: TRBJ2-3; CDR3aa: CASSYSPTAGTDTQYF
d_gene: TRBD2; v_gene: TRBV5-6; abundance: -; j_gene: TRBJ2-3; CDR3aa: CASSLSPGGSTDTQYF
d_gene: TRBD1; v_gene: TRBV27; abundance: -; j_gene: TRBJ2-1; CDR3aa: CATSNERDRGRVNEQFF
d_gene: -; v_gene: TRBV6-8; abundance: -; j_gene: TRBJ2-1; CDR3aa: CASSAFLGGVYNEQFF
d_gene: -; v_gene: TRBV14; abundance: once; j_gene: TRBJ2-5; CDR3aa: CASSQVGPQETQYF
d_gene: -; v_gene: TRBV30; abundance: -; j_gene: TRBJ1-6; CDR3aa: CAWSRGDTDSPLHF
d_gene: -; v_gene: TRBV7-3; abundance: -; j_gene: TRBJ2-3; CDR3aa: CASSTSFEGASPDTQYF
d_gene: -; v_gene: TRBV25-1; abundance: -; j_gene: TRBJ1-4; CDR3aa: CASSELRSSFSANEKLFF
d_gene: TRBD1; v_gene: TRBV5-1; abundance: -; j_gene: TRBJ1-2; CDR3aa: CASSLPPLQGVEDGYTF
d_gene: -; v_gene: TRBV9; abundance: -; j_gene: TRBJ2-3; CDR3aa: CASSVGRVSSTDTQYF
d_gene: -; v_gene: TRBV28; abundance: -; j_gene: TRBJ1-4; CDR3aa: CASSLIRGYGEKLFF
d_gene: -; v_gene: TRBV7-6; abundance: -; j_gene: TRBJ1-4; CDR3aa: CASSPTQTAKNEKLFF
d_gene: TRBD1; v_gene: TRBV7-2; abundance: -; j_gene: TRBJ2-1; CDR3aa: CASSLARGQYAYNEQFF
d_gene: TRBD1; v_gene: TRBV6-6; abundance: -; j_gene: TRBJ1-5; CDR3aa: CASSFQGGQPQHF
d_gene: -; v_gene: TRBV6-6; abundance: once; j_gene: TRBJ1-6; CDR3aa: CASRGYTLNSPLHF